This T cell receptor (beta chain) is drawn from a study of siplizumab effects on memory and regulatory T cells. Overall study findings and caveats: Controls had around 28% Treg-derived mappable alloreactive CD4+ clones on average, versus approximately 70% with siplizumab. Researchers did not confirm the suppressive function of proliferating Tregs from siplizumab cultures. In unstimulated cells, naive T cells appeared more diverse than memory T cells and seemed major alloresponse contributors.

A remark on this clone: Its antigen is not known.

Some clones are missing from TCRdb's copy, which holds only in-frame ones; the method was immunoSEQ multiplex PCR. The sample has approximately 100,000 clones; about 93% are singletons. V shed 2 bases and J 7 bases; nucleotides not matched to a gene: 5. Germline CDR1 MDHEN, CDR2 SYDVKM. The CDR3 loop spans 14 amino acids. Sequenced: Tregs sorted from blood. This receptor was obtained from a human donor in good health. The J gene is TRBJ2-3, the V gene TRBV28, with 8 bases that match TRBD2. CDR3 protein: CASSLAGGSNTQYF. CDR3 nucleotide sequence: TGTGCCAGCAGTTTAGCGGGAGGCTCTAATACGCAGTATTTT.